These T cell receptor beta chains were read from a single sample in a study of blood T cell repertoires in COVID-19. This table comes from immunoSEQ multiplex PCR, and its TCRdb copy is limited to in-frame clones, with some not included. The sample has about 320,000 clones, 89% seen once; the top ten hold roughly 6.7%. What was sequenced was peripheral blood. The origin of the receptors is a man between 18 and 35 years old who had recovered from COVID-19. CDR3s include the opening cysteine and the closing phenylalanine or tryptophan. The D gene is left open where the match is weak. The size of a clone is reported for some rows only, either as once, few or many, or as a class for expanded clones.

-,-,TRBJ1-2,TRBV30,TGTGCCTGGAGTGTCCAGGGTGCTGGCTACACCTTC,CAWSVQGAGYTF
-,-,TRBJ1-2,TRBV9,TGTGCCTCCCAAGGGGGTCGCTATGGCTACACCTTC,CASQGGRYGYTF
-,-,TRBJ1-1,TRBV6-5,TGTGCCAGCAGCAGACAGTTATACACTGAAGCTTTCTTT,CASSRQLYTEAFF
-,-,TRBJ1-1,TRBV7-9,TGTGCCAGCACCCCTATGCACCACACTGAAGCTTTCTTT,CASTPMHHTEAFF
TRBD1,-,TRBJ1-2,TRBV9,TGTGCCAGCAGCGTAGGACAGGGCGACTATGGCTACACCTTC,CASSVGQGDYGYTF
-,-,TRBJ1-5,TRBV5-1,TGCGCCAGCAGCTTCAGCGGGGGGGAGGAACAGCCCCAGCATTTT,CASSFSGGEEQPQHF
TRBD1,-,TRBJ2-5,TRBV6-5,TGTGCCAGCAGCCCCGACAGGGGGGTAGAGACCCAGTACTTC,CASSPDRGVETQYF
TRBD1,-,TRBJ1-2,TRBV6-5,TGTGCCAGCAGTTACAGGGGGCCGGGCTATGGCTACACCTTC,CASSYRGPGYGYTF
-,few,TRBJ1-1,TRBV5-4,TGTGCCAGCAGCTTGCCGGGAAACACTGAAGCTTTCTTT,CASSLPGNTEAFF
TRBD1,-,TRBJ2-6,TRBV4-1,TGCGCCAGCAGCCCCTCGCGGGACAGGGGCGCCAACGTCCTGACTTTC,CASSPSRDRGANVLTF
TRBD1,-,TRBJ1-1,TRBV9,TGTGCCAGCAGCAAAGGGACAGGGTTGAACACTGAAGCTTTCTTT,CASSKGTGLNTEAFF
TRBD1,-,TRBJ1-1,TRBV7-8,TGTGCCAGCAGCCCGTCAAGGGGTCGACAGGGCTTGAACACTGAAGCTTTCTTT,CASSPSRGRQGLNTEAFF
-,-,TRBJ1-1,TRBV12-3/TRBV12-4,TGTGCCAGTCACATGAACACTGAAGCTTTCTTT,CASHMNTEAFF
TRBD1,-,TRBJ1-1,TRBV18,TGTGCCAGCTCACCCCCCCAGGGGGACACTGAAGCTTTCTTT,CASSPPQGDTEAFF
TRBD2,-,TRBJ2-1,TRBV5-8,TGTGCCAGCAGCGGGGGGGGGTCCTACAATGAGCAGTTCTTC,CASSGGGSYNEQFF
TRBD1,-,TRBJ1-6,TRBV5-1,TGCGCCAGCAGCTTGGATGACAGGGGCTCAGGGGGACCCCTCCACTTT,CASSLDDRGSGGPLHF
-,-,TRBJ1-1,TRBV2,TGTGCCAGCCGTCAAGGGGCGATGAACACTGAAGCTTTCTTT,CASRQGAMNTEAFF
-,-,TRBJ1-3,TRBV14,TGTGCCAGCAGCCAAGACTTTACAGGGTTCTCTGGAAACACCATATATTTT,CASSQDFTGFSGNTIYF
TRBD1,-,TRBJ1-1,TRBV19,TGTGCCAGTAAGGAAGGACAGGGCCTTTATGAAGCTTTCTTT,CASKEGQGLYEAFF
-,-,TRBJ2-6,TRBV5-4,TGTGCCAGCAGCGCTCGGACAGTGGCGGCTGGGGCCAACGTCCTGACTTTC,CASSARTVAAGANVLTF
-,-,TRBJ1-1,TRBV15,TGTGCCACCAGCAGAACATCGCTGGACACTGAAGCTTTCTTT,CATSRTSLDTEAFF
TRBD1,-,TRBJ1-5,TRBV29-1,TGCAGCGTTACACAGGGGGCAGATCAGCCCCAGCATTTT,CSVTQGADQPQHF
-,-,TRBJ1-1,TRBV7-2,TGTGCCAGCAGTCGCACTGAAGCTTTCTTT,CASSRTEAFF
TRBD1,few,TRBJ1-5,TRBV7-8,TGTGCCAGCAGCCCCTCTGACAGGGCCCAGCCCCAGCATTTT,CASSPSDRAQPQHF
-,-,TRBJ2-7,TRBV28,TGTGCCAGCACCAACCCCGGGACAATAGGCGAGCAGTACTTC,CASTNPGTIGEQYF
TRBD2,-,TRBJ2-5,TRBV18,TGTGCCAGCTCACCACCGGGACTAGCGTCCCCGGCGGAGACCCAGTACTTC,CASSPPGLASPAETQYF
-,-,TRBJ1-4,TRBV29-1,TGCAGCGTTGGACAGCCATCAGAAAAACTGTTTTTT,CSVGQPSEKLFF
-,-,TRBJ2-7,TRBV20-1,TGCAGTGCTAGAGGCGCCTACGAGCAGTACTTC,CSARGAYEQYF
TRBD2,-,TRBJ2-3,TRBV14,TGTGCCAGCAGCCAAGCTCTTAGCGGGAGCACAGATACGCAGTATTTT,CASSQALSGSTDTQYF
-,-,TRBJ2-5,TRBV10-3,TGTGCCATCAGTGAGCCCTTGACAGCCGGGACCCAGTACTTC,CAISEPLTAGTQYF
-,once,TRBJ1-2,TRBV12-3/TRBV12-4,TGTGCCAGCAGTTTGCAGGGGTATGGCTACACCTTC,CASSLQGYGYTF
-,-,TRBJ1-6,TRBV11-2,TGTGCCAGCAGCTTGGAGGGGTGGTCACCCCTCCACTTT,CASSLEGWSPLHF
TRBD2,-,TRBJ2-1,TRBV3-1/TRBV3-2,TGTGCCAGCAGCCAAGTTACTAGCGCCTACAATGAGCAGTTCTTC,CASSQVTSAYNEQFF